These T cell receptor beta chains were read from a single sample in a study of human T cells and chemical hapten exposure. MiXCR, applied by TCRdb to the RACE reads, yields one record per CDR3 protein. The sample holds tens of thousands of distinct CDR3 sequences, more than 7.5% seen once. Sample: whole blood, taken in connection with sensitization to the hapten diphenylcyclopropenone (DPC). These receptors were collected from a man aged 40-49 years with alopecia areata. Some clones in this sample may be carry-over from other donors' samples. Both conserved end residues are part of each CDR3. A D gene is named only where the DNA matches it firmly. Expanded clones are given a class, and other clones once, few, many or no size at all.

cdr3_nt: TGTGCCAGCAGCTTACAGGGGGCGAACACTGAAGCTTTCTTT
cdr3_aa: CASSLQGANTEAFF
v_call: TRBV7-2
clone_size: NA
d_call: TRBD1
j_call: TRBJ1-1

cdr3_nt: TGTGCAAGTCGTTCCGGGAGAGCCTATGGCTACACCTTC
cdr3_aa: CASRSGRAYGYTF
v_call: TRBV12-2
clone_size: many
d_call: NA
j_call: TRBJ1-2

cdr3_nt: TGTGCCAGCAGCTTGGCAGGGGGCCCGAACACCGGGGAGCTGTTTTTT
cdr3_aa: CASSLAGGPNTGELFF
v_call: TRBV7-9
clone_size: many
d_call: TRBD1
j_call: TRBJ2-2

cdr3_nt: TGTGCCAGCAGCCCGTACCTGAACACCGGGGAGCTGTTTTTT
cdr3_aa: CASSPYLNTGELFF
v_call: TRBV7-9
clone_size: few
d_call: NA
j_call: TRBJ2-2

cdr3_nt: TGTGCCAGCAGCTTGTCGCAGACCTATGGCTACACCTTC
cdr3_aa: CASSLSQTYGYTF
v_call: TRBV7-2
clone_size: NA
d_call: NA
j_call: TRBJ1-2

cdr3_nt: TGCAGTGCTACCCCAATAGCGGGAGGTCACAATGAGCAGTTCTTC
cdr3_aa: CSATPIAGGHNEQFF
v_call: TRBV20-1
clone_size: many
d_call: TRBD2
j_call: TRBJ2-1

cdr3_nt: TGTGCCAGCCTTCTCCGCGGGGGGATTTCACCCCTCCACTTT
cdr3_aa: CASLLRGGISPLHF
v_call: TRBV28
clone_size: NA
d_call: NA
j_call: TRBJ1-6

cdr3_nt: TGCGCCAGCAGTCAAGAGGCGAGGGGGCGCACCTATGGCTACACCTTC
cdr3_aa: CASSQEARGRTYGYTF
v_call: TRBV23-1
clone_size: many
d_call: TRBD1
j_call: TRBJ1-2

cdr3_nt: TGTGCCAGCAGTTACGGGACGGCGACAAACACCGGGGAGCTGTTTTTT
cdr3_aa: CASSYGTATNTGELFF
v_call: TRBV6-5
clone_size: many
d_call: NA
j_call: TRBJ2-2

cdr3_nt: TGCGCCAGCAGCTTAGGGACTAGCGGCCCTACAGATACGCAGTATTTT
cdr3_aa: CASSLGTSGPTDTQYF
v_call: TRBV5-1
clone_size: few
d_call: TRBD2
j_call: TRBJ2-3

cdr3_nt: TGCAGTGCTAGAGATCCTGGAGGGAGGGGGCCGGCCTACGAGCAGTACTTC
cdr3_aa: CSARDPGGRGPAYEQYF
v_call: TRBV20-1
clone_size: many
d_call: NA
j_call: TRBJ2-7

cdr3_nt: TGTGCCAGCAGTACGGACAGGGCCCCGATCTTGCCCCAGCATTTT
cdr3_aa: CASSTDRAPILPQHF
v_call: TRBV6-2/TRBV6-3
clone_size: few
d_call: TRBD1
j_call: TRBJ1-5

cdr3_nt: TGCGCCAGCAGCCAATCCCTAGCGCAGTCCTACAATGAGCAGTTCTTC
cdr3_aa: CASSQSLAQSYNEQFF
v_call: TRBV4-1
clone_size: many
d_call: NA
j_call: TRBJ2-1

cdr3_nt: TGTGCCAGCAGTTATTCAGCTACTCCAGATACGCAGTATTTT
cdr3_aa: CASSYSATPDTQYF
v_call: TRBV6-9
clone_size: few
d_call: NA
j_call: TRBJ2-3

cdr3_nt: TGTGCCAGCAATGAAGGACAGGGGAACACCATATATTTT
cdr3_aa: CASNEGQGNTIYF
v_call: TRBV25-1
clone_size: few
d_call: TRBD1
j_call: TRBJ1-3

cdr3_nt: TGCGCCAGCAGCTTCACCCCCGTCGGCAGCTCCTACGAGCAGTACTTC
cdr3_aa: CASSFTPVGSSYEQYF
v_call: TRBV5-1
clone_size: few
d_call: NA
j_call: TRBJ2-7

cdr3_nt: TGTGCCAGCAGTTTGTTGGACAGGAACACTGAAGCTTTCTTT
cdr3_aa: CASSLLDRNTEAFF
v_call: TRBV28
clone_size: many
d_call: NA
j_call: TRBJ1-1

cdr3_nt: TGTGCCAGCTCACCCGCGGGACATTCTCAAGGCACTGAAGCTTTCTTT
cdr3_aa: CASSPAGHSQGTEAFF
v_call: TRBV18
clone_size: many
d_call: NA
j_call: TRBJ1-1

cdr3_nt: TGTGCCAGCATGGGCCTCCGGGAGCACAGCACAGATACGCAGTATTTT
cdr3_aa: CASMGLREHSTDTQYF
v_call: TRBV28
clone_size: NA
d_call: NA
j_call: TRBJ2-3

cdr3_nt: TGTGCCAGCAGGGCCGGGACAGGGGTTAGTCAGCCCCAGCATTTT
cdr3_aa: CASRAGTGVSQPQHF
v_call: TRBV12-3/TRBV12-4
clone_size: few
d_call: TRBD1
j_call: TRBJ1-5

cdr3_nt: TGTGCCAGCAGCTTCGCGGTGGGGTTAGCCAAAAACATTCAGTACTTC
cdr3_aa: CASSFAVGLAKNIQYF
v_call: TRBV7-9
clone_size: NA
d_call: NA
j_call: TRBJ2-4

cdr3_nt: TGTGCCAGCAGCGTTTCTACAGGGGGCGCATACTATGGCTACACCTTC
cdr3_aa: CASSVSTGGAYYGYTF
v_call: TRBV6-5
clone_size: few
d_call: TRBD1
j_call: TRBJ1-2

cdr3_nt: TGTGCCAGCAGTTTAGGGGACAGGGAATGGGAGACCCAGTACTTC
cdr3_aa: CASSLGDREWETQYF
v_call: TRBV28
clone_size: NA
d_call: TRBD1
j_call: TRBJ2-5

cdr3_nt: TGTGCCAGCAGCTTAGGGGGACAGTACTACAATGAGCAGTTCTTC
cdr3_aa: CASSLGGQYYNEQFF
v_call: TRBV7-3
clone_size: NA
d_call: TRBD1
j_call: TRBJ2-1

cdr3_nt: TGCAGTCCGCTACAGGACTATGGCTACACCTTC
cdr3_aa: CSPLQDYGYTF
v_call: TRBV20-1
clone_size: few
d_call: NA
j_call: TRBJ1-2

cdr3_nt: TGTGCCAGCAGCTCCACCGACAGCCGGGTGGACACTTACGAGCAGTACTTC
cdr3_aa: CASSSTDSRVDTYEQYF
v_call: TRBV7-9
clone_size: few
d_call: NA
j_call: TRBJ2-7

cdr3_nt: TGTGCCAGCAGTGCAACCGGGACAGGAGCCTACGAGCAGTACTTC
cdr3_aa: CASSATGTGAYEQYF
v_call: TRBV6-2/TRBV6-3
clone_size: many
d_call: TRBD1
j_call: TRBJ2-7

cdr3_nt: TGTGCCAGCAGGGAACCGGGCCTAAGCTCCTACGAGCAGTACTTC
cdr3_aa: CASREPGLSSYEQYF
v_call: TRBV2
clone_size: many
d_call: NA
j_call: TRBJ2-7

cdr3_nt: TGTGCCAGCAGCTTCAGGGCATCCTACGAGCAGTACTTC
cdr3_aa: CASSFRASYEQYF
v_call: TRBV11-2
clone_size: NA
d_call: NA
j_call: TRBJ2-7

cdr3_nt: TGTGCCAGCAGCGTAGGAACGAGAACGAACAATGAGCAGTTCTTC
cdr3_aa: CASSVGTRTNNEQFF
v_call: TRBV7-7
clone_size: many
d_call: NA
j_call: TRBJ2-1

cdr3_nt: TGTGCCAGCAGGGATCGTGGAGGACGTCGAGCTTTCTTT
cdr3_aa: CASRDRGGRRAFF
v_call: TRBV28
clone_size: few
d_call: NA
j_call: TRBJ1-1

cdr3_nt: TGTGCCAGCAAAGGGCCCCGGACTAGCGGGAGTGAGTATGAGCAGTTCTTC
cdr3_aa: CASKGPRTSGSEYEQFF
v_call: TRBV2
clone_size: many
d_call: TRBD2
j_call: TRBJ2-1

cdr3_nt: TGTGCCAGCAGCGGGGAGGGGCACAATGAGCAGTTCTTC
cdr3_aa: CASSGEGHNEQFF
v_call: TRBV11-1
clone_size: many
d_call: TRBD2
j_call: TRBJ2-1

cdr3_nt: TGTGCCAGCAGTGAAAGGGGTAGCACCGGGGAGCTGTTTTTT
cdr3_aa: CASSERGSTGELFF
v_call: TRBV6-4
clone_size: few
d_call: NA
j_call: TRBJ2-2

cdr3_nt: TGTGCCAGCACTCCCGAGAAAGAGCCCCAGCATTTT
cdr3_aa: CASTPEKEPQHF
v_call: TRBV21-1
clone_size: few
d_call: NA
j_call: TRBJ1-5

cdr3_nt: TGTGCCAGCAGTTCCCCGGGGGGGAATGGTTCACCCCTCCACTTT
cdr3_aa: CASSSPGGNGSPLHF
v_call: TRBV27
clone_size: NA
d_call: NA
j_call: TRBJ1-6

cdr3_nt: TGTGCCAGCAGTGAATTGGGGGCTTCCAATTCACCCCTCCACTTT
cdr3_aa: CASSELGASNSPLHF
v_call: TRBV25-1
clone_size: NA
d_call: NA
j_call: TRBJ1-6

cdr3_nt: TGTGCCAGCGGAACCAACTACGAGCAGTACTTC
cdr3_aa: CASGTNYEQYF
v_call: TRBV27
clone_size: few
d_call: NA
j_call: TRBJ2-7

cdr3_nt: TGCGCCAGCAGCCGGGAGAGCTCCTACGAGCAGTACTTC
cdr3_aa: CASSRESSYEQYF
v_call: TRBV5-1
clone_size: NA
d_call: NA
j_call: TRBJ2-7

cdr3_nt: TGTGCCAGCAGCCGTTGGACTAGCGGGAGAACCGGGGAGCTGTTTTTT
cdr3_aa: CASSRWTSGRTGELFF
v_call: TRBV11-2
clone_size: few
d_call: TRBD2
j_call: TRBJ2-2

cdr3_nt: TGTGCCAGCAGCCAAGAAGGAGAATGGCGGGAGGAGGCTGTGCAGTACTTC
cdr3_aa: CASSQEGEWREEAVQYF
v_call: TRBV3-2
clone_size: NA
d_call: NA
j_call: TRBJ2-7

cdr3_nt: TGTGCCAGCAGTGACGACATGTTCTCCTACGAGCAGTACTTC
cdr3_aa: CASSDDMFSYEQYF
v_call: TRBV2
clone_size: few
d_call: NA
j_call: TRBJ2-7

cdr3_nt: TGTGCCAGCAGCAAAGTAATTCCCTCGAGGCTAGCGGGAGGTGAGCAGTTCTTC
cdr3_aa: CASSKVIPSRLAGGEQFF
v_call: TRBV21-1
clone_size: many
d_call: NA
j_call: TRBJ2-1

cdr3_nt: TGTGCCAGCAGCCAGGCGCTGCTGGGGACCGGGGAGCTGTTTTTT
cdr3_aa: CASSQALLGTGELFF
v_call: TRBV14
clone_size: many
d_call: NA
j_call: TRBJ2-2

cdr3_nt: TGTGCCAGCAGCTTAGGGGCGGGAGCTTATCTCTCGAACACCGGGGAGCTGTTTTTT
cdr3_aa: CASSLGAGAYLSNTGELFF
v_call: TRBV11-1
clone_size: many
d_call: TRBD2
j_call: TRBJ2-2